The entry below describes one TCR beta chain. Its antigen is not known. Clones were read by immunoSEQ multiplex PCR, and TCRdb kept only the in-frame ones, dropping some. The table includes roughly 1,800,000 clones, around 96% detected once. Germline CDR1 is SGHDT and CDR2 is YYEEEE. The CDR3 is 14 residues long. Trimming took off 4 bases at V and 4 bases at J, with 14 bases between the two ends. Naivety among CD8 cells was defined by CD45RO negativity and positive CCR7 selection, thereby excluding terminally differentiated effector memory CD45RA+ cells. Nashville, Tennessee was home to all donors, who were Caucasian adults. These data come from a study of shared clonotypes between healthy human individuals. In the study overall: Three CD4 naive, three CD4 memory, two CD8 naive and one CD8 memory plate were used per donor. Regarding the study as a whole: Naive subsets tended to show greater estimated richness than memory subsets.

The V gene is TRBV5-6, the J gene TRBJ1-2; D possibly corresponds to TRBD1 (5 bases). The receptor was derived from a man between 18 and 29 years old in good health. Material: naive CD8+ T cells sorted from blood. For the CDR3, the DNA is TGTGCCAGCAGCGTACAGACAGTCATCTATGGCTACACCTTC. Its translation is CASSVQTVIYGYTF.